Listed below are T cell receptor beta chains from one sample, sequenced in a study of cytomegalovirus exposure and HLA in healthy donors. TCRdb's table, derived via immunoSEQ multiplex PCR, lists solely in-frame clones and lacks some. This sample has over 150,000 clones, with about four fifths found just once. Sequencing was performed on PBMCs. These TCRs come from a male donor in good health and CMV-seropositive. Each CDR3 is given with its conserved first and last residue. Each record gives: D gene, J gene, V gene, clone size, CDR3 DNA, CDR3 protein. D genes are given only for firm matches. Clone size, where shown, is once, few, many, or a class for clones that have expanded.

d_call: TRBD1
j_call: TRBJ2-1
v_call: TRBV5-4
clone_size: -
cdr3_nt: TGTGCCAGCAGCTTGGGTGGGACAGGGGTGGTCAATGAGCAGTTCTTC
cdr3_aa: CASSLGGTGVVNEQFF

d_call: -
j_call: TRBJ2-3
v_call: TRBV6-5
clone_size: -
cdr3_nt: TGTGCCAGCAGTCGGGGGATCACAGATACGCAGTATTTT
cdr3_aa: CASSRGITDTQYF

d_call: TRBD2
j_call: TRBJ2-4
v_call: TRBV19
clone_size: -
cdr3_nt: TGTGCCAGTAGTACGGGACTAGCGGGGGGTGCCTTAAGGGTGTACTTC
cdr3_aa: CASSTGLAGGALRVYF

d_call: -
j_call: TRBJ1-4
v_call: TRBV2
clone_size: -
cdr3_nt: TGTGCCAGCAGGTGGCAGGGGAATAGTGAAAAACTGTTTTTT
cdr3_aa: CASRWQGNSEKLFF

d_call: TRBD1
j_call: TRBJ1-2
v_call: TRBV6-6
clone_size: -
cdr3_nt: TGTGCCAGCAGTTCGGTGGACAGGGGTCGGTCCTTC
cdr3_aa: CASSSVDRGRSF

d_call: TRBD2
j_call: TRBJ2-1
v_call: TRBV7-2
clone_size: -
cdr3_nt: TGTGCCAGCAGCTTAGCTAGCGGGGGATACAATGAGCAGTTCTTC
cdr3_aa: CASSLASGGYNEQFF

d_call: -
j_call: TRBJ2-7
v_call: TRBV6-5
clone_size: -
cdr3_nt: TGTGCCAGCAGTTACGGTGCTAACGACTACGAGCAGTACTTC
cdr3_aa: CASSYGANDYEQYF

d_call: -
j_call: TRBJ1-4
v_call: TRBV7-2
clone_size: -
cdr3_nt: TGTGCCAGCAGCTTACAGGATAGAACTAATGAAAAACTGTTTTTT
cdr3_aa: CASSLQDRTNEKLFF

d_call: TRBD2
j_call: TRBJ2-5
v_call: TRBV6-1
clone_size: -
cdr3_nt: TGTGCCAGCACTCCACTAGCGGGGGGCCAAGAGACCCAGTACTTC
cdr3_aa: CASTPLAGGQETQYF

d_call: TRBD1
j_call: TRBJ2-6
v_call: TRBV19
clone_size: -
cdr3_nt: TGTGCCAGTAGTCCCCCGAACAGGGGATATAACGTCCTGACTTTC
cdr3_aa: CASSPPNRGYNVLTF

d_call: TRBD2
j_call: TRBJ2-5
v_call: TRBV5-1
clone_size: few
cdr3_nt: TGCGCCAGCAGTCTGATCTCGGGACTAGCGGGGGGGTATGAGACCCAGTACTTC
cdr3_aa: CASSLISGLAGGYETQYF

d_call: TRBD1
j_call: TRBJ1-1
v_call: TRBV6-5
clone_size: -
cdr3_nt: TGTGCCAGCACTCCGGACAGGGGGGGCCCAGCTTTCTTT
cdr3_aa: CASTPDRGGPAFF

d_call: TRBD1
j_call: TRBJ2-7
v_call: TRBV2
clone_size: few
cdr3_nt: TGTGCCAGCAGTGCCTGGACAGGGGGCAGGTACGAGCAGTACTTC
cdr3_aa: CASSAWTGGRYEQYF

d_call: -
j_call: TRBJ2-3
v_call: TRBV5-1
clone_size: -
cdr3_nt: TGCGCCAGCAGCGTTGACAGTCCCCCAGATACGCAGTATTTT
cdr3_aa: CASSVDSPPDTQYF

d_call: -
j_call: TRBJ1-2
v_call: TRBV6-1
clone_size: -
cdr3_nt: TGTGCCAGCAGTCCAGGGGAATCAAGCTATGGCTACACCTTC
cdr3_aa: CASSPGESSYGYTF

d_call: TRBD2
j_call: TRBJ2-3
v_call: TRBV5-1
clone_size: few
cdr3_nt: TGCGCCAGCAGCTTTCATCTAGCGGGGCGCACAGATACGCAGTATTTT
cdr3_aa: CASSFHLAGRTDTQYF

d_call: TRBD2
j_call: TRBJ2-5
v_call: TRBV7-7
clone_size: -
cdr3_nt: TGTGCTAGCAGCTTAGCGGGGCTAGGAAAGACCCAGTACTTC
cdr3_aa: CASSLAGLGKTQYF

d_call: -
j_call: TRBJ2-7
v_call: TRBV29-1
clone_size: -
cdr3_nt: TGCAGCGTTGAATGGGCGGGCGAACCCTACGAGCAGTACTTC
cdr3_aa: CSVEWAGEPYEQYF

d_call: -
j_call: TRBJ2-2
v_call: TRBV6-5
clone_size: -
cdr3_nt: TGTGCCAGCAGTTACCCGTCCGGGGAGCTGTTTTTT
cdr3_aa: CASSYPSGELFF

d_call: TRBD1
j_call: TRBJ1-1
v_call: TRBV6-1
clone_size: -
cdr3_nt: TGTGCCAGCAGTGAGGGGGGACAGTGGAACACTGAAGCTTTCTTT
cdr3_aa: CASSEGGQWNTEAFF

d_call: -
j_call: TRBJ1-4
v_call: TRBV2
clone_size: once
cdr3_nt: TGTGCCAGCACCAGGGGTACTAATGAAAAACTGTTTTTT
cdr3_aa: CASTRGTNEKLFF

d_call: TRBD1
j_call: TRBJ1-4
v_call: TRBV6-5
clone_size: -
cdr3_nt: TGTGCCAGCAGTTACTCGAGAGGGGGCAGGAATGAAAAACTGTTTTTT
cdr3_aa: CASSYSRGGRNEKLFF

d_call: TRBD1
j_call: TRBJ1-4
v_call: TRBV2
clone_size: -
cdr3_nt: TGTGCCAGCAGACCCATCGGGACAGGGAATGAAAAACTGTTTTTT
cdr3_aa: CASRPIGTGNEKLFF

d_call: -
j_call: TRBJ1-3
v_call: TRBV5-1
clone_size: -
cdr3_nt: TGCGCCAGCAGCCTAGAAGGAGGCCCCTCTGGAAACACCATATATTTT
cdr3_aa: CASSLEGGPSGNTIYF

d_call: TRBD1
j_call: TRBJ1-1
v_call: TRBV4-1
clone_size: -
cdr3_nt: TGCGCCAGCAGCCAGAAGGACAGGGCGAACACTGAAGCTTTCTTT
cdr3_aa: CASSQKDRANTEAFF

d_call: -
j_call: TRBJ2-7
v_call: TRBV7-9
clone_size: -
cdr3_nt: TGTGCCAGCAGCCTCGGGGGGCTCTCCTACGAGCAGTACTTC
cdr3_aa: CASSLGGLSYEQYF

d_call: -
j_call: TRBJ2-7
v_call: TRBV10-1
clone_size: -
cdr3_nt: TGCGCCAGCAGTGAGTCCACAGTAGACGGGCAGTACTTC
cdr3_aa: CASSESTVDGQYF

d_call: TRBD1
j_call: TRBJ2-7
v_call: TRBV4-3
clone_size: -
cdr3_nt: TGCGCCAGCAGCCATGGGACAGGGTTATACGAGCAGTACTTC
cdr3_aa: CASSHGTGLYEQYF

d_call: -
j_call: TRBJ2-1
v_call: TRBV2
clone_size: -
cdr3_nt: TGTGCCAGCAGCCCGACAGGCCACAATGAGCAGTTCTTC
cdr3_aa: CASSPTGHNEQFF

d_call: -
j_call: TRBJ2-3
v_call: TRBV9
clone_size: -
cdr3_nt: TGTGCCAGCAGCGTAGGTGTAACTACAGATACGCAGTATTTT
cdr3_aa: CASSVGVTTDTQYF

d_call: TRBD2
j_call: TRBJ2-1
v_call: TRBV5-1
clone_size: once
cdr3_nt: TGCGCCAGCAGTTACCATTCCGGGGGGGCCACGAACAATGAGCAGTTCTTC
cdr3_aa: CASSYHSGGATNNEQFF

d_call: -
j_call: TRBJ1-4
v_call: TRBV29-1
clone_size: -
cdr3_nt: TGCAGCGTTGATCCCTATTCTCATGAAAAACTGTTTTTT
cdr3_aa: CSVDPYSHEKLFF

d_call: -
j_call: TRBJ1-2
v_call: TRBV19
clone_size: -
cdr3_nt: TGTGCCAGTAGTATGAGTATAGTCGCGTATGGCTACACCTTC
cdr3_aa: CASSMSIVAYGYTF

d_call: TRBD1
j_call: TRBJ1-2
v_call: TRBV7-2
clone_size: -
cdr3_nt: TGTGCCAGCAGCTCACCGAGACAGGGCGATTATGGCTACACCTTC
cdr3_aa: CASSSPRQGDYGYTF

d_call: TRBD2
j_call: TRBJ2-1
v_call: TRBV6-1
clone_size: few
cdr3_nt: TGTGCCAGCACCCCCCGGCGGGGGAGCCACAATGAGCAGTTCTTC
cdr3_aa: CASTPRRGSHNEQFF

d_call: -
j_call: TRBJ2-3
v_call: TRBV7-2
clone_size: -
cdr3_nt: TGTGCCAGCAGCTTAGCGGCGGGGTCTAGCACAGATACGCAGTATTTT
cdr3_aa: CASSLAAGSSTDTQYF

d_call: -
j_call: TRBJ1-1
v_call: TRBV14
clone_size: few
cdr3_nt: TGTGCCAGCAGGGAACAGTTGAACACTGAAGCTTTCTTT
cdr3_aa: CASREQLNTEAFF

d_call: -
j_call: TRBJ1-6
v_call: TRBV11-2
clone_size: once
cdr3_nt: TGTGCCAGCAGCTGGTCAGGGGTTGGTATGTCACCCCTCCACTTT
cdr3_aa: CASSWSGVGMSPLHF

d_call: -
j_call: TRBJ1-1
v_call: TRBV27
clone_size: -
cdr3_nt: TGTGCCAGCAGTCCCCAGGGGCTGAACACTGAAGCTTTCTTT
cdr3_aa: CASSPQGLNTEAFF

d_call: -
j_call: TRBJ1-1
v_call: TRBV7-9
clone_size: -
cdr3_nt: TGTGCCAGCAGCTCAGGATTTGAAGCTTTCTTT
cdr3_aa: CASSSGFEAFF

d_call: -
j_call: TRBJ2-7
v_call: TRBV5-5
clone_size: once
cdr3_nt: TGTGCCAGCAGCTCGTTCGACAGTTCCTACGAGCAGTACTTC
cdr3_aa: CASSSFDSSYEQYF

d_call: -
j_call: TRBJ2-1
v_call: TRBV6-5
clone_size: -
cdr3_nt: TGTGCCAGCAGTTACCACAGTAGGGGGACTGAGCAGTTCTTC
cdr3_aa: CASSYHSRGTEQFF